The clone carrying this T cell receptor beta chain was observed many times. Its target is unknown. Individual cDNA molecules received unique molecular identifiers. TCRdb redid the calling of the 5' RACE reads with MiXCR, one entry per CDR3 protein. The repertoire holds roughly 80,000 distinct CDR3 sequences, with roughly 12% as singletons. This record belongs to a study of early T cells in non-severe SARS-CoV-2 infection. Study overall: RNA in bulk from unsorted whole blood was sequenced, and chains were unpaired.

The CDR3 consists of 14 residues. The germline gives CDR1 ENHRY, CDR2 SYGVKD. J was trimmed by 2 bases and V by 10 bases; bases with no gene match: 7. Study-wide results and limits: Reliance on VDJdb matching favored anti-spike CD8 responses; private and CD4 specificities were missed.

Source: whole blood, taken at baseline. V is TRBV10-3 and J is TRBJ2-3, with 9 positions matching TRBD2. The receptor's source is an adult who was a healthcare worker with PCR-confirmed SARS-CoV-2 infection or an uninfected control (not recorded which). The CDR3 sequence is CATAGGRNTDTQYF. CDR3 coding DNA: TGTGCCACCGCGGGGGGGCGAAACACAGATACGCAGTATTTT.